Listed here is a single T cell receptor beta chain. Those who participated ranged in age from roughly 18 to 100 years and resided in about 24 US areas. Self-reported history from a screening survey and questionnaire set each donor's cohort. The data stem from a study of blood T cell repertoires in COVID-19. Study information: Donors in the United States, Italy and Spain gave samples during acute or convalescent COVID-19.

CDR3 length equals 17 residues. The germline CDR1 and CDR2 sequences are SGHVS and FNYEAQ. V gave up 0 bases and J gave up 7 bases; unmatched junction bases: 5. Original analysis: Amplification of reference gene primers was used by the study to estimate nucleated cell counts. Clones were read by immunoSEQ multiplex PCR, and TCRdb kept only the in-frame ones, dropping some. V, J and clone size reflect that table, while D and trimming were determined from the DNA. The table lists around 230,000 clones, approximately 84% of them singletons, with 2.5% to 3.5% in the top ten. The chain combines TRBV7-6 with TRBJ2-2, with 13 bases lining up with TRBD2. This TCR came from a woman aged 40 to 50 with acute COVID-19. Input material: PBMCs or T cells enriched from blood (not recorded which). The CDR3 nucleotides are TGTGCCAGCAGCTTAGCTACGGGACTAGCGGGAAGCGGGGAGCTGTTTTTT. Translating it yields CASSLATGLAGSGELFF.